This TCR beta chain stems from a study of cytomegalovirus exposure and HLA in healthy donors. As for this clone: No antigen is known for it.

Regarding the study as a whole: There were some public TCRs occurring in many donors, but most TCR sequences were rare.

PCR primers comprised 60 Vbeta and 13 Jbeta primers. Method: immunoSEQ multiplex PCR; TCRdb's copy keeps in-frame clones and lacks some. The sample has roughly 180,000 clones, approximately 83% seen once. V dropped 5 bases and J dropped 1 base, with 16 bases sitting between them. Germline V gene lookup returns CDR1 SGHTA and CDR2 FQGTGA. The CDR3 has 16 amino acids. This rearrangement joins TRBV7-3 to TRBJ2-3; D perhaps matches TRBD1 (6 bases). This receptor was obtained from a man younger than 35 in good health and CMV-seropositive. The sequenced material came from PBMCs. The CDR3 coding sequence is TGTGCCAGCAGCATTAAAGCAGGGGTAGGCACAGATACGCAGTATTTT. It translates to CASSIKAGVGTDTQYF. Looking up the rest from reference TRBV7-3 and TRBJ2-3 gives the full variable domain: GAGVSQTPSNKVTEKGKYVELRCDPISGHTALYWYRQSLGQGPEFLIYFQGTGAADDSGLPNDRFFAVRPEGSVSTLKIQRTERGDSAVYLCASSIKAGVGTDTQYFGPGTRLTVL.